This T cell receptor beta chain emerged from a study of spatial heterogeneity in lung cancer (dated by TCRdb to the late 2010s). Regarding the complete study: Donors were over 60 patients with early-stage, untreated non-small cell lung cancer from the lung TRACERx cohort. Follow-up PBMC samples were sequenced whenever the samples were available, and the median time to follow-up was 2 to 3 years after resection. Beta-chain transcripts were consistently detected in greater numbers than alpha-chain transcripts, which likely reflected higher beta-chain transcript abundance. In the raw uncorrected reads, each unique combination of TCR and UMI appeared more than ten times on average. TCR alpha and beta repertoires were quantitatively compared across multiple tumor regions, matched nontumor lung and blood in non-small cell lung cancer. The study linked features of the TCR repertoire to counts of nonsynonymous mutations, which were determined by whole-exome sequencing of tumor tissue. At surgery, some 200 tumor regions, around 67 matched nontumor lung samples and 56 PBMC samples were TCR-sequenced for both alpha and beta chains. Findings and caveats that apply to the study as a whole: Confirming at a functional level the hypothesis that regional TCRs recognize regional mutations was considered to require additional single-cell paired TCR alpha and beta sequencing. Ubiquitous expanded tumor TCRs were detected in blood more often at tumor resection than at routine follow-up. Only around 15 patients were included in the comparisons of baseline and follow-up blood repertoires.

Library construction relied on 5' RACE. Sequencing used a NextSeq 500. To allow correction of PCR and sequencing errors, the TCR library protocol tagged every TCR cDNA molecule with a unique molecular identifier. Regarding the original processing steps: Decombinator tools were used for TCR identification, UMI-based error correction and CDR3 extraction. Expanded TCRs were defined as those above a frequency of 2 per 1,000, corresponding to the top 1% of the tumor frequency distribution. Each repertoire was subsampled 100 times to 5,000 TCRs, after which Renyi diversity was computed with the R vegan package. CDR3 similarity networks were constructed using string-kernel similarity of amino acid triplets, with links drawn between CDR3s whose pairwise similarity was above 0.82. The public reads were quality trimmed at Q25 with fastp and then assembled into clones with MiXCR by TCRdb, keeping productive beta chains. CDR3 protein duplicates are merged, each entry listing the most common genes and DNA. The V and J calls follow TCRdb's processing rather than the paper's. The sample contains under 150,000 distinct CDR3 sequences, 9% to 15% of them found a single time. The ten largest clones represent around 16% of the sample.

The label giving this sample's time point can be read as: blood at routine non-recurrence follow-up after resection. For TCR sequencing, whole RNA was extracted from tumor and nontumor lung tissue, or from cryopreserved PBMC samples, and no cell sorting was done. Only patients for whom sufficient RNA was available from at least two tumor regions were selected for TCR sequencing. This clonotype was seen many times. Its antigen target is currently unknown. It has no much larger one-base neighbor in the sample; base qualities were not kept. The CDR3 runs 14 amino acids, cysteine and phenylalanine included. Only the CDR3 DNA is retained, 42 bases long and in frame from the first base. The CDR1 and CDR2 encoded by the germline V gene are SGHAT and FQNNGV. V is clipped by 1 base and J by 7 bases, and the sequence between their germline boundaries is 11 bases long.

The input for sequencing was PBMCs, taken at follow-up. The TCR originated in a male donor with early-stage non-small cell lung cancer. In this chain, TRBV11-2 is recombined with TRBJ2-1; the D gene remains uncertain. The nucleotides read TGTGCCAGCAGCTTAGTGGAATTGAAGAATGAGCAGTTCTTC. It codes for CASSLVELKNEQFF.